This T cell receptor beta chain came from a study of blood T cell repertoires in COVID-19 (dated by TCRdb to the early 2020s). Looking at the study overall: Samples from collaborators originated in the United States, Italy and Spain and spanned both the acute and convalescent phases of COVID-19. The material from the prospective study consisted of cDNA or gDNA derived from T cells, B-cell-depleted T cells, or PBMCs. Subjects who had been exposed to COVID-19, were actively infected with it, or had recovered from it provided the deeply sampled blood TCRbeta repertoires that made up the dataset. The repertoires were made available in a free public database intended to serve as a resource for research on the immune response to SARS-CoV-2. Samples came from the ongoing ImmuneRACE study (first 160 participants) plus 1,254 subjects from 6 global collaborators. Sample metadata almost always included a de-identified subject ID, COVID-19 status, age in years and sex. Where available, HLA class I and class II types were taken from metadata supplied by the sample provider and were not determined by assay-based typing.

As regards this clone: Its target antigen remains unknown. No qualities accompany the bases; no much larger clone lies one base away.

What the study reported, not specific to this receptor: Clinical and demographic metadata were provided uncurated, with the amount varying by source and participant.

TCRbeta CDR3 regions were amplified from genomic DNA using the immunoSEQ Assay, a bias-controlled multiplex PCR. Regarding the original processing steps: The number of nucleated cells in each sample was estimated from the amplification of reference gene primers within the assay. To quantify the absolute abundance of each unique TCRbeta CDR3 rearrangement, sequence reads were collapsed and filtered. For each sample, productive Simpson clonality was calculated as the square root of Simpson's diversity index across productive rearrangements. The clones in this table, taken by TCRdb from immuneACCESS, are in-frame only. Not every clone is retained; where verified, under half of the shortfall comes from an unresolved V gene, and the cause of the rest is unknown. That table supplies the V and J calls and clone size; D and trimming were determined from the DNA. The sample contains some 150,000 clones, about 73% of them found a single time. The ten largest clones represent around 1.7% of the sample.

Whole blood was collected in K2EDTA tubes by collaborating institutions according to the institutions' own protocols. For TCRbeta analysis, collaborators shipped samples in one of three forms: frozen whole blood, isolated PBMCs, or DNA extracted from either of those sample types. According to the germline V gene, CDR1 reads SGHNT and CDR2 reads YENEEA. The junction shows trimming of 3 bases on V and 5 bases on J, plus 10 bases between the germline ends. The CDR3 holds 13 amino acids from the cysteine to the phenylalanine. Only CDR3 DNA remains: 39 bases, in frame from the first base. Sequenced input: peripheral blood. The chain links TRBV11-3 with TRBJ2-5; tentative D gene TRBD2, with 5 bases matching. This receptor was taken from an older man with acute or convalescent COVID-19. Here the CDR3 is given as CASSFGRGETQYF. The DNA sequence follows: TGTGCCAGCAGCTTCGGGCGCGGGGAGACCCAGTACTTC.